The 5 T cell receptor beta chains below were found in one sample sequenced in a study of technical replicates of blood from a handful of donors. TCRdb's copy holds only in-frame clones and misses some; the assay was immunoSEQ multiplex PCR. This sample carries approximately 74,000 clones, roughly 98% of them seen once, and the ten largest clones take roughly 0.15%. Sequenced sample: T cells isolated from PBMCs. The receptors originated from a human donor in good health.

The gene calls are TRBV2 and TRBJ2-5; 11 bases are a match to TRBD2. The V segment lost 7 bases and the J segment 5 bases; nucleotides outside the gene matches: 12. Germline assignment: CDR1 SNHLY and CDR2 FYNNEI. The CDR3 has 16 residues. The CDR3 DNA is TGTGCCAGCACCGAGCCGAGACTAGCGGGACGGGAGACCCAGTACTTC. This gives the protein CASTEPRLAGRETQYF. Full variable domain (rest looked up from reference TRBV2 and TRBJ2-5): EPEVTQTPSHQVTQMGQEVILRCVPISNHLYFYWYRQILGQKVEFLVSFYNNEISEKSEIFDDQFSVERPDGSNFTLKIRSTKLEDSAMYFCASTEPRLAGRETQYFGPGTRLLVL.

Comments on this clone: Its ends do not fully match the called genes, so a read error is possible. This sequence joins TRBV7-7 and TRBJ2-5, with 7 bases aligning to TRBD1. The germline V gene has CDR1 SSHAT and CDR2 FNYEAQ (reference sequence). This CDR3 is 15 amino acids long. The CDR3 loop is CASSLEDRAQETQYF. CDR3 coding DNA: TGTGCTAGCAGCTTAGAAGACAGGGCGCAAGAGACCCAGTACTTC.

This clone appeared once. The gene calls are TRBV27 and TRBJ1-2; D perhaps matches TRBD1 (6 bases). The CDR3 covers 15 residues. The V and J ends lost 8 bases and 3 bases respectively, with 19 bases between them. CDR1 is MNHEY and CDR2 is SMNVEV in the germline V gene (reference sequence). CDR3 sequence: CASLGTGGGDYGYTF. CDR3 nucleotide sequence: TGTGCCAGCTTGGGTACTGGCGGGGGCGACTATGGCTACACCTTC.

The chain carries TRBV27 and TRBJ2-7; D may be TRBD2 (6 bases). Per the germline V gene, CDR1 is MNHEY and CDR2 is SMNVEV (reference sequence). The CDR3 is 17 amino acids. Trimming took 4 bases from V and 2 from J, leaving 21 bases between them. The CDR3 sequence is CASSSRPPGSGAYEQYF. The CDR3 DNA sequence: TGTGCCAGCAGTTCTCGCCCGCCCGGGAGCGGAGCCTACGAGCAGTACTTC.

CDR3 DNA: TGTGCCAGCAGTCTAACCCGGGAGAAGTTCACCTTC. The encoded protein is CASSLTREKFTF. This rearrangement joins TRBV6-5 to TRBJ1-2, with D hard to call. The CDR3 totals 12 residues. Trimming took 5 bases from V and 13 from J, leaving 17 bases between them. Looked up from germline, CDR1 is MNHEY and CDR2 is SVGAGI.